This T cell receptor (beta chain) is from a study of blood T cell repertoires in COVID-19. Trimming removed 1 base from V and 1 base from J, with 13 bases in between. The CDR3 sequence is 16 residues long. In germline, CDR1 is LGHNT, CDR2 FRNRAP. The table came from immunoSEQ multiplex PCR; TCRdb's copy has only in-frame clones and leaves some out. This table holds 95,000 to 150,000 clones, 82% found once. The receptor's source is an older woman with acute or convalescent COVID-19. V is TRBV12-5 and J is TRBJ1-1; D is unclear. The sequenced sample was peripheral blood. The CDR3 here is CASGLEVAAGNTEAFF. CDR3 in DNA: TGTGCTAGTGGTTTGGAGGTAGCGGCGGGGAACACTGAAGCTTTCTTT.